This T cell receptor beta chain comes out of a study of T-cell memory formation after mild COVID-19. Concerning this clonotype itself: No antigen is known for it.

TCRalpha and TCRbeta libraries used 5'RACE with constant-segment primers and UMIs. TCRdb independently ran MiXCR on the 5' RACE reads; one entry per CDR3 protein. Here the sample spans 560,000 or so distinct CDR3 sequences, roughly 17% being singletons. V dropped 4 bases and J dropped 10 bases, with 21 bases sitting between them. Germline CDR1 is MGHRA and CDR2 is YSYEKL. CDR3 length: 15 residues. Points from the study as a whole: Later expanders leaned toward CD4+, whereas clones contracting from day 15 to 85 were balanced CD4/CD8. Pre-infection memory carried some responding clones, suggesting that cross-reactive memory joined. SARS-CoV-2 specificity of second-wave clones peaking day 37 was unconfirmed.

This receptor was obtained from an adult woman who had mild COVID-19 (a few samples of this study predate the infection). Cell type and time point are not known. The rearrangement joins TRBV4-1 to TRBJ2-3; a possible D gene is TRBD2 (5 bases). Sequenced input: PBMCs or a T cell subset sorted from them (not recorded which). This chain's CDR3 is CASSLYIGIGQAQYF. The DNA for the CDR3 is TGCGCCAGCAGCCTCTACATCGGGATAGGCCAAGCGCAGTATTTT.